The text below deals with one TCR beta chain. Relative to the germline gene, one junction end is altered; a read error may explain this. This PCR relied on a set of 60 Vbeta primers and 13 Jbeta primers. The protocol was immunoSEQ multiplex PCR, while the TCRdb copy is restricted to in-frame clones and leaves out a portion. Here the sample spans roughly 56,000 clones, 70% to 80% being singletons. This CDR3 contains 14 residues. CDR1 is MNHEY and CDR2 is SVGAGI in the germline V gene. These data belong to a study of cytomegalovirus exposure and HLA in healthy donors. This rearrangement joins TRBV6-5 to TRBJ2-5, with 8 bases lining up with TRBD1. The sequencing input was PBMCs. The sequence came from a man over 45 in good health and CMV-seropositive. The CDR3 DNA reads as TGTGCCAGCAGTCGGGGACAGGAGGGGGCACAGCAGCACTTC. It yields the protein CASSRGQEGAQQHF.